The clone carrying this TCR beta chain was counted between two and nine times. Using immunoSEQ multiplex PCR, the repertoire was profiled, and TCRdb retains in-frame clones only, with some absent. The sample holds roughly 53,000 clones, around four fifths seen once. The source of the sample is a study of OX40 agonist ivuxolimab in advanced cancers. The V gene's germline CDR1 is WSHSY and CDR2 SAAADI. The CDR3 is 15 residues long. The V gene end was trimmed by 6 bases and the J gene end by 0 bases; junction bases not matched to a gene: 8. The clonotype comes from an adult with an advanced solid tumor such as melanoma, head and neck, liver or kidney cancer. The sequences come from CD4+ or CD8+ T cells sorted from blood, collected in a trial of the OX40 agonist ivuxolimab. This rearrangement joins TRBV10-2 to TRBJ2-7; 7 bases are shared with TRBD2. The chain's CDR3 is CASRRAGTSSYEQYF. Written as DNA, the CDR3 is TGCGCCAGCAGAAGAGCGGGAACTAGCTCCTACGAGCAGTACTTC.